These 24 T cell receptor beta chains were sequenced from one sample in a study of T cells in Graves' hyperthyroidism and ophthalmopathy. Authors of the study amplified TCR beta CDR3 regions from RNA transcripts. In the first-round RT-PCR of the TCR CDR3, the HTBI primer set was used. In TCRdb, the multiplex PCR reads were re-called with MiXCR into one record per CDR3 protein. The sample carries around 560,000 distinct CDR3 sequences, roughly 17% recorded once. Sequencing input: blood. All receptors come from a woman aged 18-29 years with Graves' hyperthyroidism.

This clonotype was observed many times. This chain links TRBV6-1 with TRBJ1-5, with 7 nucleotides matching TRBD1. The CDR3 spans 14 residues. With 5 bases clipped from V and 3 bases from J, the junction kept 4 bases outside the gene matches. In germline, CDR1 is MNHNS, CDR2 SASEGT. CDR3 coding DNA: TGTGCCAGCAGTCGGACAGGCTACAATCAGCCCCAGCATTTT. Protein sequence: CASSRTGYNQPQHF.

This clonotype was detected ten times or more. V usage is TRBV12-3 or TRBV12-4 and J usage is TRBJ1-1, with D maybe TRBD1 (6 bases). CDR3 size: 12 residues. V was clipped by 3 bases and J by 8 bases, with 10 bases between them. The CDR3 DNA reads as TGTGCCAGCAGTTTTCGGGGGGGCGAAGCTTTCTTT. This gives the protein CASSFRGGEAFF.

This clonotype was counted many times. The CDR3 DNA sequence: TGTGCCAGCAGCCAAGCGGCGGGAGGAGGCTACAATGAGCAGTTCTTC. Protein: CASSQAAGGGYNEQFF. The V call is TRBV3-1, the J call TRBJ2-1; TRBD2 agrees at 8 bases. With V trimmed by 1 base and J by 3 bases, 5 bases remained unmatched. Germline CDR1 and CDR2: LGHDT and YNNKEL (reference sequence). The CDR3 covers 16 residues.

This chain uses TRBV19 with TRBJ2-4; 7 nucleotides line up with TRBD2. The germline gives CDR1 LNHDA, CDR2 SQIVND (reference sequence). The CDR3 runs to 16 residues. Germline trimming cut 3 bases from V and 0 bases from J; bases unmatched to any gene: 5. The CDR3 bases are TGTGCCAGTAGTATCTCCGGGGGGATAGCCAAAAACATTCAGTACTTC. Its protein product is CASSISGGIAKNIQYF. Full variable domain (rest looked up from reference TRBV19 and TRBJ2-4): DGGITQSPKYLFRKEGQNVTLSCEQNLNHDAMYWYRQDPGQGLRLIYYSQIVNDFQKGDIAEGYSVSREKKESFPLTVTSAQKNPTAFYLCASSISGGIAKNIQYFGAGTRLSVL.

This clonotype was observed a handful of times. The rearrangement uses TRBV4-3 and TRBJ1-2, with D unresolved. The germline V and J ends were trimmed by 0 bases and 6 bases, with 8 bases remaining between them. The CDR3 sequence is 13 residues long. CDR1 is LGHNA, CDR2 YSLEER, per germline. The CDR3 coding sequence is TGCGCCAGCAGCCAAGAGTCCGGTGATGGCTACACCTTC. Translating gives CASSQESGDGYTF.

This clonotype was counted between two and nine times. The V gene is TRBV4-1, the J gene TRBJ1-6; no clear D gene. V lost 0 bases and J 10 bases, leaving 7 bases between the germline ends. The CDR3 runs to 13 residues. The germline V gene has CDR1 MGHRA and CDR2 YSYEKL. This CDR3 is CASSQDLASPLHF. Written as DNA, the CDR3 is TGCGCCAGCAGCCAAGATCTGGCCTCACCCCTCCACTTT.

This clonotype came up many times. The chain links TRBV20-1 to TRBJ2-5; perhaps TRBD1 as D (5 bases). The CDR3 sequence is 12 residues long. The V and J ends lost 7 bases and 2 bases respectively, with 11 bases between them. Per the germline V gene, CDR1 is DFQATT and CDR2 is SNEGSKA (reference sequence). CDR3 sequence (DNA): TGCAGTGTTAGGGGCAGACAAGAGACCCAGTACTTC. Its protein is CSVRGRQETQYF.

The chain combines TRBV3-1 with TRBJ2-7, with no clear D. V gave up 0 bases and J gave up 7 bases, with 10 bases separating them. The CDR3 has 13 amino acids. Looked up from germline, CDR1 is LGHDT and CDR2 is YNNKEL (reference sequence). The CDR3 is CASSQELLGEQYF. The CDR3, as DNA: TGTGCCAGCAGCCAAGAGCTTTTGGGAGAGCAGTACTTC.

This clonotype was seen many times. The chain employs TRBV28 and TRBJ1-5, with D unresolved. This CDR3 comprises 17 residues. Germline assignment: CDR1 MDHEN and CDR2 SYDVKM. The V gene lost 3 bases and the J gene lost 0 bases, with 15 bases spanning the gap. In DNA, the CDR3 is TGTGCCAGCAGTTTGTCACCTCTTCCTTATAGCAATCAGCCCCAGCATTTT. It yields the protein CASSLSPLPYSNQPQHF.

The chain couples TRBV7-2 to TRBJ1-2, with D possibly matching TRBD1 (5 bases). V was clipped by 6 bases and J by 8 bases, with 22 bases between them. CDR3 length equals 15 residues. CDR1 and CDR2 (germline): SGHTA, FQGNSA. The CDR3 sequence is CASSFKQETSGGYTF. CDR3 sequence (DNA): TGTGCCAGCAGTTTTAAACAGGAAACATCGGGGGGCTACACCTTC.

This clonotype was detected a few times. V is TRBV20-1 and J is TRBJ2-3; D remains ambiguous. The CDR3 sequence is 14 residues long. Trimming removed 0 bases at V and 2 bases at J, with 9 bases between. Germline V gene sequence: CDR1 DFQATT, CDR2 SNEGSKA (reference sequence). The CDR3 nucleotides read TGCAGTGCTAGAGACCTCTTTTTCACAGATACGCAGTATTTT. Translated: CSARDLFFTDTQYF.

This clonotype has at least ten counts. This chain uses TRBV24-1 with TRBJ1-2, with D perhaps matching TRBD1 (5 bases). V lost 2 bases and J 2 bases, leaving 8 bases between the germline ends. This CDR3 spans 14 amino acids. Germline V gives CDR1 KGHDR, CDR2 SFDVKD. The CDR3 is CATSDSYRNYGYTF. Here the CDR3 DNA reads TGTGCCACCAGTGATTCCTACAGGAACTATGGCTACACCTTC.

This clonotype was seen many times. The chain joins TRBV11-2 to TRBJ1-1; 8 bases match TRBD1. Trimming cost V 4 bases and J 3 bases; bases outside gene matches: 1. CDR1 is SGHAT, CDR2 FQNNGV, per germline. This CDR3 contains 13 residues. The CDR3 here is CASSSDRDTEAFF. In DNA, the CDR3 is TGTGCCAGCAGCTCGGACAGGGACACTGAAGCTTTCTTT. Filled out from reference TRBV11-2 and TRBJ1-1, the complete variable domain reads EAGVAQSPRYKIIEKRQSVAFWCNPISGHATLYWYQQILGQGPKLLIQFQNNGVVDDSQLPKDRFSAERLKGVDSTLKIQPAKLEDSAVYLCASSSDRDTEAFFGQGTRLTVV.

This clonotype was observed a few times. The chain's CDR3 is CASSSPLGGATSYEQYF. As DNA, the CDR3 is TGTGCCAGCAGCTCTCCCTTGGGGGGGGCCACCTCCTACGAGCAGTACTTC. The J gene is TRBJ2-7, the V gene TRBV7-2, with a possible D match to TRBD2 (7 bases). Germline V gives CDR1 SGHTA, CDR2 FQGNSA. The CDR3 is 17 amino acids. With 4 bases removed from V and 0 bases from J, the gap between germline ends came to 19 bases.

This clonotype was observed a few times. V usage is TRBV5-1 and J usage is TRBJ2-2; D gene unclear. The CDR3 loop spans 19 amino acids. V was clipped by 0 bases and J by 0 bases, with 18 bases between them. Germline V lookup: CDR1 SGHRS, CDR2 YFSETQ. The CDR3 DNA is TGCGCCAGCAGCTTGGACAAAAAAACCGGTCTTTCGAACACCGGGGAGCTGTTTTTT. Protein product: CASSLDKKTGLSNTGELFF.

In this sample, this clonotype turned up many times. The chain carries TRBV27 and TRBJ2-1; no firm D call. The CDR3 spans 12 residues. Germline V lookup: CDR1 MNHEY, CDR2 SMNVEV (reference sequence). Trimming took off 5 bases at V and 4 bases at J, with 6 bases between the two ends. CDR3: CASSQYYNEQFF. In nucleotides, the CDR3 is TGTGCCAGCAGTCAATATTACAATGAGCAGTTCTTC.

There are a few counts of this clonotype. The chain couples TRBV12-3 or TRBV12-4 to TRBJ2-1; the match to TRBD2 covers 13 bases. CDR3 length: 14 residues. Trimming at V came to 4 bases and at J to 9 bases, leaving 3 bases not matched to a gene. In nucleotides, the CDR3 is TGTGCCAGCAGTTGGACTAGCGGGGGTATTGAGCAGTTCTTC. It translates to CASSWTSGGIEQFF.

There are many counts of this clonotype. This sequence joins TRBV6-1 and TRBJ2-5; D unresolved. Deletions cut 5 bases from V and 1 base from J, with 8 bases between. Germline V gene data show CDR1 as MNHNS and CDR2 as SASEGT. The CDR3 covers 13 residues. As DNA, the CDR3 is TGTGCCAGCAGTACGGGCCCCCAAGAGACCCAGTACTTC. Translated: CASSTGPQETQYF.

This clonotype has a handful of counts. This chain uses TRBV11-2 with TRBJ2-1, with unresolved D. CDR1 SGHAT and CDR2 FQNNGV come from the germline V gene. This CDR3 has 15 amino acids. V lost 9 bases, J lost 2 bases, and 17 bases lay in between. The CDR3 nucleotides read TGTGCCAGTACCGTCAGTATAATGGCCTACAATGAGCAGTTCTTC. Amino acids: CASTVSIMAYNEQFF.

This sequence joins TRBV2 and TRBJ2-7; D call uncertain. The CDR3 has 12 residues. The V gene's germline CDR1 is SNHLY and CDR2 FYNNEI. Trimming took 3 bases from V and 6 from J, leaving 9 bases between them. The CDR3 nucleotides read TGTGCCAGCAGTGAGAGTGAGAGCGAGCAGTACTTC. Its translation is CASSESESEQYF.

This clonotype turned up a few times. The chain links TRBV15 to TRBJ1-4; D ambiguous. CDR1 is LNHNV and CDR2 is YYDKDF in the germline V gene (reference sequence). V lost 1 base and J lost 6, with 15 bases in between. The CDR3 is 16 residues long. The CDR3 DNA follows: TGTGCCACCAGCAGAGGGGATTTCCTTGGTTATGAAAAACTGTTTTTT. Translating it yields CATSRGDFLGYEKLFF.

The CDR3 is CASSLRSGLTGELFF. The CDR3 DNA reads TGTGCCAGCAGCTTAAGGTCGGGCCTCACCGGGGAGCTGTTTTTT. The chain couples TRBV7-7 to TRBJ2-2; no clear D. The CDR3 length is 15 residues. Germline values: CDR1 SSHAT, CDR2 FNYEAQ (reference sequence). Trimming took 2 bases from V and 4 from J, leaving 11 bases between them.

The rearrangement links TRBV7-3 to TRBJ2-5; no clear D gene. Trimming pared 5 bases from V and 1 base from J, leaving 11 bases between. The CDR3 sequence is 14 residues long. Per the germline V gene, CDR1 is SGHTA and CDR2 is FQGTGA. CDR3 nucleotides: TGTGCCAGCAGCCCGGGCCTTCCCCAAGAGACCCAGTACTTC. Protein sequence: CASSPGLPQETQYF.

This chain's CDR3 is CASSIDRATEAFF. The DNA for the CDR3 is TGTGCCAGTAGTATAGATCGGGCGACTGAAGCTTTCTTT. V and J are TRBV19 and TRBJ1-1; D call uncertain. Germline V gene lookup returns CDR1 LNHDA and CDR2 SQIVND (reference sequence). This CDR3 is 13 amino acids long. The V end was cut by 0 bases, the J end by 5 bases, with 7 bases between.